A single sample is the source of the 10 T cell receptor beta chains below, sequenced in a study of blood T cell repertoires in COVID-19. The repertoire was sequenced with immunoSEQ multiplex PCR; TCRdb's copy has only in-frame clones and lacks some. The sample has roughly 200,000 clones, about 88% seen once. The sample taken for sequencing was peripheral blood. The origin of the receptors is a woman older than 75 with acute or convalescent COVID-19.

The genes are TRBV25-1 and TRBJ1-2; D is undetermined. CDR3 length: 13 residues. Germline CDR1 MGHDK, CDR2 SYGVNS. V lost 7 bases to trimming and J lost 7 bases, with 16 bases between them. The CDR3 here is CASTPRGSGGYTF. The CDR3 DNA sequence: TGTGCCAGCACCCCCCGGGGTTCGGGTGGCTACACCTTC.

The chain carries TRBV3-1 (or the pseudogene TRBV3-2) and TRBJ1-2, with D unresolved. From germline, CDR1 is LGHDT and CDR2 YNNKEL (reference sequence). The CDR3 loop spans 13 amino acids. V lost 6 bases and J lost 8, with 16 bases in between. The CDR3 sequence: CASRQTSETGYTF. CDR3 nucleotide sequence: TGTGCCAGCAGACAAACAAGCGAAACGGGCTACACCTTC.

This sequence joins TRBV19 and TRBJ1-4; 11 bases line up with TRBD1. The V gene's germline CDR1 is LNHDA and CDR2 SQIVND (reference sequence). V shed 5 bases and J 0 bases; nucleotides not matched to a gene: 11. The CDR3 totals 19 residues. The CDR3 reads CASSSPPGQGVTTNEKLFF. The CDR3 DNA reads as TGTGCCAGTAGTTCCCCTCCGGGACAGGGGGTGACAACTAATGAAAAACTGTTTTTT.

The chain combines TRBV3-1 (or the pseudogene TRBV3-2) with TRBJ2-7, with TRBD1 identical over 10 bases. J was trimmed by 7 bases and V by 4 bases; bases with no gene match: 13. In germline, CDR1 is LGHDT, CDR2 YNNKEL (reference sequence). The CDR3 totals 16 residues. This CDR3 reads CASSLRTGGCLGEQYF. Here the CDR3 DNA reads TGTGCCAGCAGCCTCCGGACAGGGGGTTGCCTAGGAGAGCAGTACTTC.

The J gene is TRBJ2-1, the V gene TRBV18; the D gene is possibly TRBD2 (6 bases). CDR3 length: 17 residues. Between the trimmed V and J ends, which lost 2 bases and 2 bases, there was a span of 16 bases. Germline V gives CDR1 KGHSH, CDR2 LQKENI. The CDR3 here is CASSPDQPGLAYNEQFF. DNA for the CDR3: TGTGCCAGCTCACCAGACCAGCCGGGACTGGCCTACAATGAGCAGTTCTTC.

This rearrangement joins TRBV19 to TRBJ2-1; possible D gene TRBD1, 6 bases. CDR3 length: 15 amino acids. Trimming stripped 5 bases from V and 0 bases from J, with 11 bases between. Germline V gives CDR1 LNHDA, CDR2 SQIVND (reference sequence). As DNA, the CDR3 is TGTGCCAGTAGTGTTTACAGGGCCTCCTACAATGAGCAGTTCTTC. Its protein product is CASSVYRASYNEQFF.

The CDR3 DNA reads as TGTGCCTGGAGTGGCCGGGGGAGGGAGCAGTACTTC. Translation: CAWSGRGREQYF. The chain is built from TRBV30 and TRBJ2-7; possible D gene TRBD2, 6 bases. Trimming removed 1 base at V and 7 bases at J, with 11 bases between. CDR3 length: 12 amino acids. Germline assignment: CDR1 GTSNPN and CDR2 SVGIG (reference sequence).

This rearrangement joins TRBV7-2 to TRBJ2-7; possibly TRBD1 for D (7 bases). V dropped 2 bases and J dropped 4 bases, with 12 bases sitting between them. The CDR3 totals 14 residues. Germline values: CDR1 SGHTA, CDR2 FQGNSA. The CDR3 DNA is TGTGCCAGCAGCTTAAACAGGGGAGGTTACGAGCAGTACTTC. This sequence encodes CASSLNRGGYEQYF.

The chain links TRBV29-1 to TRBJ1-1, with 7 nucleotides matching TRBD1. CDR3 length: 14 residues. Per germline, CDR1 SQVTM and CDR2 ANQGSEA. The ends lost 6 bases at V and 1 base at J; junction bases unmatched: 8. Written as DNA, the CDR3 is TGCAGCGTGATTGGGACAGCTAAGAACACTGAAGCTTTCTTT. It codes for CSVIGTAKNTEAFF.

This clone is a singleton in its sample. This chain uses TRBV6-5 with TRBJ1-1; 7 bases agree with TRBD1. This CDR3 spans 14 amino acids. V gave up 4 bases and J gave up 3 bases; unmatched junction bases: 5. Germline CDR1 reads MNHEY; CDR2 reads SVGAGI. The CDR3 bases are TGTGCCAGCAGTTCGCAGGGGGTCTACACTGAAGCTTTCTTT. Protein product: CASSSQGVYTEAFF.